The clone carrying this T cell receptor (beta chain) was found a few times. Its antigen is unidentified. This sample was included in a study of cytomegalovirus exposure and HLA in healthy donors. Study summary: A preliminary data release comprised approximately 85 million unique TCRs obtained from HLA-typed donors. Study observations and caveats: Most sequenced TCRs were rare (though some public TCRs occurred in many donors).

The CDR3 is 15 residues long. V gave up 2 bases and J gave up 1 base; unmatched junction bases: 1. CDR1 SGHTA and CDR2 FQGNSA come from the germline V gene. Primers: 60 Vbeta forward and 13 Jbeta reverse. Using immunoSEQ multiplex PCR, the repertoire was profiled, and TCRdb retains in-frame clones only, with some absent. The sample lists about 120,000 clones; over 15% were seen once. Sequencing used PBMCs. This TCR came from a female donor in good health and CMV-seropositive. The chain employs TRBV7-2 and TRBJ1-5, with TRBD1 matching over 8 bases. CDR3 in DNA: TGTGCCAGCAGCTTATGGGACAGGAGCAATCAGCCCCAGCATTTT. Amino acid sequence: CASSLWDRSNQPQHF.